These T cell receptor beta chains were read from a single sample in a study of cytomegalovirus exposure and HLA in healthy donors. The repertoire was sequenced with immunoSEQ multiplex PCR; TCRdb's copy has only in-frame clones and lacks some. Of 110,000 or so clones detected, more than 70% appear once; the ten largest clones hold roughly 2%. Sequences were obtained from PBMCs. These receptors all come from a woman aged 30 to 39 in good health and CMV-seronegative. Both conserved end residues are part of each CDR3. D genes are given only for firm matches. Expanded clones get a size class; other rows say once, few or many, or leave the size out.

>NA|NA|TRBJ2-5|TRBV18
TGTGCCAGCTCAGCGTACCAAGAGACCCAGTACTTC
CASSAYQETQYF
>NA|NA|TRBJ2-5|TRBV20-1
TGCAGTGCTAGTTCCTCGGAGACCCAGTACTTC
CSASSSETQYF
>TRBD2|NA|TRBJ2-1|TRBV7-7
TGTGCCAGCAGCTTAGGCCCCTGGGAGGGGACCAATGAGCAGTTCTTC
CASSLGPWEGTNEQFF
>TRBD1|NA|TRBJ1-2|TRBV7-6
TGTGCCAGCAGCCTCCTCCCCTCCGGGACAGGGGGCATCTATGGCTACACCTTC
CASSLLPSGTGGIYGYTF
>NA|NA|TRBJ2-1|TRBV4-2
TGTGCCAGCAGCCAAGCAATTAACAGGGACAATGAGCAGTTCTTC
CASSQAINRDNEQFF
>TRBD2|NA|TRBJ2-1|TRBV7-3
TGTGCCAGCAGCTCCGCGGGACTAGCGGCCAGGAATGAGCAGTTCTTC
CASSSAGLAARNEQFF
>NA|NA|TRBJ1-1|TRBV5-1
TGCGCCAGCAGCCGGACAGCGACTTGGAACACTGAAGCTTTCTTT
CASSRTATWNTEAFF
>NA|few|TRBJ1-6|TRBV13
TGTGCCAGCAGCTCCCGACAGGTGTATTCACCCCTCCACTTT
CASSSRQVYSPLHF
>NA|few|TRBJ1-2|TRBV7-6
TGTGCCAGCAGCTCGCTGGGGGGTGATGGCTACACCTTC
CASSSLGGDGYTF
>NA|NA|TRBJ1-2|TRBV7-9
TGTGCCAGCAGCTTAGGGGGCGACTATGGCTACACCTTC
CASSLGGDYGYTF
>NA|NA|TRBJ1-6|TRBV30
TGTGCCTGGAGTGGGGGCCGATCTTGGGGATCACCCCTCCACTTT
CAWSGGRSWGSPLHF
>NA|NA|TRBJ1-1|TRBV15
TGTGCCACCAGCAGAGATTTTAGAGGGGGGGCGGCGAACACTGAAGCTTTCTTT
CATSRDFRGGAANTEAFF
>NA|NA|TRBJ1-1|TRBV27
TGTGCCAGCAGCGCCTGGGGGGGGACTGAAGCTTTCTTT
CASSAWGGTEAFF
>NA|NA|TRBJ1-5|TRBV9
TGTGCCAGCAGCGTCACGGGGGGTTATGATCAGCCCCAGCATTTT
CASSVTGGYDQPQHF
>NA|NA|TRBJ2-7|TRBV15
TGTGCCACCAGCAGGGGGGGGCAGACGGACGAGCAGTACTTC
CATSRGGQTDEQYF
>NA|once|TRBJ1-6|TRBV7-2
TGTGCCAGCAGCTTATACCAACAGGATAATTCACCCCTCCACTTT
CASSLYQQDNSPLHF
>NA|NA|TRBJ2-5|TRBV12-2
TGTGCAAGTCGCCATTCATTTACTAAACCGTACCAAGAGACCCAGTACTTC
CASRHSFTKPYQETQYF
>TRBD1|NA|TRBJ2-7|TRBV10-3
TGTGCCACTCTCGGACAGGACGGAGTCGAGCAGTACTTC
CATLGQDGVEQYF
>NA|NA|TRBJ1-4|TRBV29-1
TGCAGCGTTGGCGGGGAACGGGCAACTAATGAAAAACTGTTTTTT
CSVGGERATNEKLFF
>NA|NA|TRBJ1-1|TRBV7-2
TGTGCCAGCAGCTTACAGGGGCCAACTGAAGCTTTCTTT
CASSLQGPTEAFF
>TRBD1|NA|TRBJ2-7|TRBV7-2
TGTGCCAGCAGCTCCCGGAAACCGGGACAGGGGTCCTACGAGCAGTACTTC
CASSSRKPGQGSYEQYF
>NA|NA|TRBJ2-2|TRBV7-2
TGTGCCAGCAGCTTAGATGGCAGGGAAGGGCACCGGGAGCTGTTTTTT
CASSLDGREGHRELFF
>TRBD1|few|TRBJ1-1|TRBV7-2
TGTGCCAGCAGCTATTCCATTGGGGGGACAGGGCGAGCTTTCTTT
CASSYSIGGTGRAFF
>TRBD1|NA|TRBJ2-2|TRBV2
TGTGCCAGCAGTGAAAGGGGGACAGGGGCGAACACCGGGGAGCTGTTTTTT
CASSERGTGANTGELFF
>TRBD2|NA|TRBJ2-1|TRBV4-3
TGCGCCAGCAGCCAAGATCTCTTAGCGGGGGGGAGAGATGAGCAGTTCTTC
CASSQDLLAGGRDEQFF